These 8 T cell receptor beta chains share one sample of origin, sequenced in a study of spatial heterogeneity in lung cancer. MiXCR, applied by TCRdb to the 5' RACE reads, yields one record per CDR3 protein. The table shows 20,000 to 25,000 distinct CDR3 sequences, with approximately 4.4% occurring only once. Stated time point: sample taken at primary tumor resection. No cells were sorted before sequencing. The whole RNA sequenced was extracted from tumor, nontumor lung or frozen PBMC. Specimen: PBMCs, collected at surgery. Every receptor here comes from a male donor with early-stage non-small cell lung cancer.

As for this clonotype: A much more abundant neighbour one base away suggests this may be a read error. The CDR3 bases are TGTGCCAGCAGTTATAGCGGGAGGATCACCGAGGAGCTGTTTTTT. Translation gives CASSYSGRITEELFF. V usage is TRBV6-2 or TRBV6-3 and J usage is TRBJ2-2; 10 nucleotides line up with TRBD2. The germline CDR1 and CDR2 sequences are MNHEY and SVGEGT. The CDR3 loop spans 15 amino acids.

This clonotype was counted many times. The chain employs TRBV12-3 or TRBV12-4 and TRBJ1-2; D uncertain. V dropped 8 bases and J dropped 2 bases, with 12 bases sitting between them. The CDR3 sequence is 13 residues long. CDR3 coding DNA: TGTGCCAGCTCGCTTGGCCTAAACTATGGCTACACCTTC. This gives the protein CASSLGLNYGYTF.

This clonotype was recorded many times. The chain links TRBV20-1 to TRBJ2-4; possibly TRBD1 or TRBD2 for D (5 bases each). CDR1 is DFQATT and CDR2 is SNEGSKA in the germline V gene (reference sequence). The CDR3 is made up of 16 amino acids. The V end was cut by 6 bases, the J end by 0 bases, with 18 bases between. The CDR3 DNA is TGCAGTGCCATTCGAGGGGCCATCCCAGCCAAAAACATTCAGTACTTC. It codes for CSAIRGAIPAKNIQYF.

This clonotype was seen many times. The genes are TRBV19 and TRBJ1-1; TRBD1 agrees at 7 bases. The CDR3 runs to 13 residues. After removal of 7 bases from V and 1 base from J, the junction contained 3 bases not matched to a gene. Germline V gives CDR1 LNHDA, CDR2 SQIVND (reference sequence). CDR3 residues: CASTDRWNTEAFF. CDR3 bases: TGTGCCAGTACGGACAGGTGGAACACTGAAGCTTTCTTT.

This clonotype was seen many times. The chain recombines TRBV9 with TRBJ1-1; tentatively, D is TRBD1 (6 bases). V lost 6 bases, J lost 5 bases, and 17 bases lay in between. The length of the CDR3 is 14 residues. CDR1 is SGDLS, CDR2 YYNGEE, per germline. DNA of the CDR3: TGTGCCAGCACGGCAGGGGAAGGGTGGACTGAAGCTTTCTTT. Translated: CASTAGEGWTEAFF.

This clonotype was seen ten or more times. This chain links TRBV19 with TRBJ1-1; no reliable D call. The V gene's germline CDR1 is LNHDA and CDR2 SQIVND (reference sequence). The length of the CDR3 is 14 residues. Trimming pared 7 bases from V and 2 bases from J, leaving 14 bases between. CDR3 protein: CASMGTETNTEAFF. The DNA for the CDR3 is TGTGCCAGTATGGGAACAGAGACCAACACTGAAGCTTTCTTT.

This clonotype is medium-sized (0.01 to 0.1%) in the sample. V gene TRBV3-1 combines with J gene TRBJ2-3; unclear D gene. Germline V gene lookup returns CDR1 LGHDT and CDR2 YNNKEL (reference sequence). This CDR3 has 16 amino acids. Between the trimmed V and J ends, which lost 0 bases and 4 bases, there was a span of 14 bases. CDR3 amino acids: CASSQDSGMRSDTQYF. CDR3 in DNA: TGTGCCAGCAGCCAAGATTCGGGTATGAGGTCAGATACGCAGTATTTT.

This clonotype was seen many times. The gene calls are TRBV20-1 and TRBJ1-1; TRBD1 is a possible D gene (6 bases). Trimming stripped 6 bases from V and 6 bases from J, with 23 bases between. The CDR3 is made up of 15 amino acids. Germline V gene sequence: CDR1 DFQATT, CDR2 SNEGSKA (reference sequence). The CDR3 loop reads CSATYRALSGAEAFF. The CDR3 region has the DNA TGCAGTGCCACGTACCGGGCCCTATCAGGGGCTGAAGCTTTCTTT.